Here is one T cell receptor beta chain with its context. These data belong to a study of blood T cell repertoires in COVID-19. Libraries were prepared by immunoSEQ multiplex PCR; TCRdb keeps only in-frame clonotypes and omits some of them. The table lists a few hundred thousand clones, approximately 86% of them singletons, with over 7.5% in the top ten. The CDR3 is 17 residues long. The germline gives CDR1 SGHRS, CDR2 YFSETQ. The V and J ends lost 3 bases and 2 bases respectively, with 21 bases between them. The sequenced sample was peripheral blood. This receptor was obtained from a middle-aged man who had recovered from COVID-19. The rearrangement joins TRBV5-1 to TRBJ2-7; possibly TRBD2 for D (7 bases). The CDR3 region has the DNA TGCGCCAGCAGCTCGAATATCAGGGGCGGGAGAGCCTACGAGCAGTACTTC. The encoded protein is CASSSNIRGGRAYEQYF.